Shown below are 14 T cell receptor beta chains from a single sample sequenced in a study of blood T cells in healthy people across ages. Sample-barcoded 5' priming and a J-beta primer mix drove a second PCR of about 7 to 12 cycles. TCRdb passed the 5' RACE reads through MiXCR, listing each CDR3 protein once. The sample contains hundreds of thousands of distinct CDR3 sequences, under 30% of which appear only once. The sample taken for sequencing was blood. These TCRs come from a woman aged 80 or over in good health.

In its sample, this clonotype was seen many times. The chain recombines TRBV5-1 with TRBJ2-4; D is uncertain. The CDR3 is made up of 13 amino acids. V lost 0 bases, J lost 6 bases, and 7 bases lay in between. Germline CDR1 reads SGHRS; CDR2 reads YFSETQ. The CDR3 nucleotides read TGCGCCAGCAGCTTGGTGTGTTTAAACATTCAGTACTTC. The encoded protein is CASSLVCLNIQYF.

Concerning this clonotype: A read error may be the cause here, since a much bigger clone is one base away. The CDR3 bases are TGCGCCAGCTCTAGCGGGGGAAATCACAATGAGCAGTACTTC. It encodes CASSSGGNHNEQYF. The V and J genes are TRBV5-1 and TRBJ2-5, with 10 bases lining up with TRBD2. Germline trimming cut 7 bases from V and 11 bases from J; bases unmatched to any gene: 14. This CDR3 comprises 14 residues. Germline assignment: CDR1 SGHRS and CDR2 YFSETQ.

Regarding this clonotype: This may be a read error, as it is one base from a much larger clone. The rearrangement uses TRBV7-2 and TRBJ2-3; no firm D call. Germline CDR1 is SGHTA and CDR2 is FQGNSA. The CDR3 length is 16 residues. The CDR3 coding sequence is TGTGCCAGCAGCTTAGGGGCCCTCCCCCGCACAGATACGCAGTGTTTT. Residues: CASSLGALPRTDTQCF.

This chain uses TRBV10-2 with TRBJ2-5; 7 nucleotides match TRBD1. Per the germline V gene, CDR1 is WSHSY and CDR2 is SAAADI. The CDR3 loop spans 15 amino acids. V shed 5 bases and J 2 bases; nucleotides not matched to a gene: 8. CDR3 DNA: TGCGCCAGCAGTAATCTGGGACAGCTTCAAGAGACCCAGTACTTC. It is translated as CASSNLGQLQETQYF.

This clonotype was detected ten times or more. The rearrangement uses TRBV5-5 and TRBJ2-7, with 11 positions matching TRBD1. Germline loops: CDR1 SGHKS, CDR2 YYEKEE (reference sequence). The V and J ends lost 4 bases and 3 bases, in that order; junction bases with no gene match: 6. This CDR3 has 15 amino acids. The CDR3 sequence: CASSPGQGAVYEQYF. The DNA for the CDR3 is TGTGCCAGCAGCCCCGGACAGGGGGCGGTCTACGAGCAGTACTTC.

Concerning this clonotype itself: A much larger clone is a single base away; this may be a read error. The J gene is TRBJ1-5, the V gene TRBV20-1; no definite D call. V was trimmed by 1 base and J by 4 bases, leaving 11 bases between them. The CDR3 covers 14 residues. CDR1 and CDR2 (germline): DFQATT, SNEGSKA (reference sequence). The DNA of the CDR3 is TGCAGTGCTAGAGGGAACAGTGGTAATCAGCCCCAGCATTTT. Translating it yields CSARGNSGNQPQHF.

With regard to this clonotype: This clone may be a read error of a much larger clone one base away. This sequence joins TRBV5-1 and TRBJ2-1; the D gene is possibly TRBD1 (5 bases). The CDR3 is made up of 15 amino acids. Germline CDR1 SGHRS, CDR2 YFSETQ. This chain's CDR3 is CASSPEPGKHNEQVF. CDR3 DNA sequence: TGCGCCAGCAGCCCGGAACCAGGGAAACATAATGAGCAGGTCTTC. Full variable domain (missing parts from reference TRBV5-1 and TRBJ2-1): KAGVTQTPRYLIKTRGQQVTLSCSPISGHRSVSWYQQTPGQGLQFLFEYFSETQRNKGNFPGRFSGRQFSNSRSEMNVSTLELGDSALYLCASSPEPGKHNEQVFGPGTRLTVL.

The table lists this clonotype with many counts. The rearrangement joins TRBV6-2 or TRBV6-3 to TRBJ1-5, with TRBD1 identical over 10 bases. J gave up 8 bases and V 2 bases, and 15 bases lay outside the gene matches. Germline CDR1 is MNHEY and CDR2 is SVGEGT. The CDR3 contains 18 residues. The CDR3 DNA is TGTGCCAGCAGTTACCCCGGGACAGGGGTCCCCCAAGGGGAGCCCCAGCATTTT. It codes for CASSYPGTGVPQGEPQHF.

This clonotype was detected many times. As DNA, the CDR3 is TGTGCCAGCAGCCAAGGCCGGACTAGCGTGTTTCAGTATTTT. Its protein is CASSQGRTSVFQYF. The chain is built from TRBV3-1 and TRBJ2-3, with TRBD2 matching 9 bases. With V trimmed by 1 base and J by 12 bases, 8 bases remained unmatched. CDR3 length: 14 amino acids. CDR1 and CDR2 (germline): LGHDT, YNNKEL (reference sequence).

This clonotype came up a few times. V usage is TRBV2 and J usage is TRBJ2-3; the match to TRBD2 covers 10 bases. The CDR3 is made up of 16 amino acids. Per germline, CDR1 SNHLY and CDR2 FYNNEI. J gave up 1 base and V 0 bases, and 1 base lay outside the gene matches. CDR3: CASSEALAGGTDTQYF. The CDR3 nucleotides read TGTGCCAGCAGTGAAGCGCTAGCGGGGGGCACAGATACGCAGTATTTT.

This clonotype was picked up a small number of times. This clone may be a read error of a much larger clone one base away. V and J are TRBV6-5 and TRBJ2-1; 14 nucleotides align to TRBD2. The CDR3 totals 16 residues. The junction had 7 bases not matched to a gene; V was cut back by 5 bases and J by 7 bases. Germline CDR1 MNHEY, CDR2 SVGAGI. In DNA, the CDR3 is TGTGCCAGCAGTCACCAAGGGACTAGCGGGGGTAATGAGCAGTTCTTC. This gives the protein CASSHQGTSGGNEQFF.

The chain is built from TRBV6-5 and TRBJ2-4; maybe TRBD1 (5 bases). V lost 6 bases to trimming and J lost 0 bases, with 12 bases between them. This CDR3 spans 15 amino acids. Germline V CDR1 and CDR2: MNHEY, SVGAGI. The CDR3 loop is CASRPGPPAKNIQYF. The CDR3, as DNA: TGTGCCAGCAGACCAGGGCCTCCAGCCAAAAACATTCAGTACTTC.

Many counts were recorded for this clonotype. J is TRBJ2-7 and V is TRBV4-1; D call uncertain. Germline V gene data show CDR1 as MGHRA and CDR2 as YSYEKL. The CDR3 has 12 residues. With 8 bases removed from V and 2 bases from J, the gap between germline ends came to 10 bases. CDR3: CASQVGTYEQYF. The CDR3 nucleotides are TGCGCCAGCCAGGTAGGGACCTACGAGCAGTACTTC.

This clonotype was seen a few times. A much larger clone lies a single base off, so this may be a read error. The V and J genes are TRBV5-1 and TRBJ2-1; 15 bases are shared with TRBD2. Germline V lookup: CDR1 SGHRS, CDR2 YFSETQ. This CDR3 has 16 residues. CDR3 coding DNA: TGCGCCAGCAGCCGGACTAGCGGGGGGGATTACAATGGGCAGTTCTTC. Amino acid sequence: CASSRTSGGDYNGQFF.